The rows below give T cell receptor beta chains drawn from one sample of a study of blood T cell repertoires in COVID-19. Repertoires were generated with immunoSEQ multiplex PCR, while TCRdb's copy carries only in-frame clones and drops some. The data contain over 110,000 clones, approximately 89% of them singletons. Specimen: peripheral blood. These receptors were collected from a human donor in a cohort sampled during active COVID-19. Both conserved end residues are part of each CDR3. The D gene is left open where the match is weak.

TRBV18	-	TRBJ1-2	CASSEGEGNYGYTF	TGTGCCAGCTCGGAAGGGGAGGGAAACTATGGCTACACCTTC
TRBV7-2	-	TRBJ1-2	CASSLATLLAHGYTF	TGTGCCAGCAGCTTAGCTACCCTCCTGGCACATGGCTACACCTTC
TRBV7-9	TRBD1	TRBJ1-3	CASSRTGSSGNTIYF	TGTGCCAGCAGCAGGACAGGCTCCTCTGGAAACACCATATATTTT
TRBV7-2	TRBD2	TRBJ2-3	CASSLTRLAGGDTQYF	TGTGCCAGCAGCTTAACCCGACTAGCGGGGGGGGATACGCAGTATTTT
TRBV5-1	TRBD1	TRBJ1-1	CASSFGQGGGMNTEAFF	TGCGCCAGCAGCTTCGGACAGGGAGGTGGGATGAACACTGAAGCTTTCTTT
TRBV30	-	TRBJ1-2	CACLLPPRGTWNGYTF	TGTGCCTGCCTACTCCCCCCAAGGGGGACCTGGAACGGCTACACCTTC
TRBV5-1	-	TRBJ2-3	CASSLVGGPGDTQYF	TGCGCCAGCAGCTTGGTGGGGGGGCCGGGAGATACGCAGTATTTT
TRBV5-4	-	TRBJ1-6	CASSIRDTNNSPLHF	TGTGCCAGCAGCATCCGGGACACTAATAATTCACCCCTCCACTTT
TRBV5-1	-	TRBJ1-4	CASSSTPGGTNEKLFF	TGCGCCAGCAGCTCGACCCCAGGAGGAACTAATGAAAAACTGTTTTTT
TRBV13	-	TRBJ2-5	CASSLAGRQETQYF	TGTGCCAGCAGCTTGGCGGGCCGTCAAGAGACCCAGTACTTC